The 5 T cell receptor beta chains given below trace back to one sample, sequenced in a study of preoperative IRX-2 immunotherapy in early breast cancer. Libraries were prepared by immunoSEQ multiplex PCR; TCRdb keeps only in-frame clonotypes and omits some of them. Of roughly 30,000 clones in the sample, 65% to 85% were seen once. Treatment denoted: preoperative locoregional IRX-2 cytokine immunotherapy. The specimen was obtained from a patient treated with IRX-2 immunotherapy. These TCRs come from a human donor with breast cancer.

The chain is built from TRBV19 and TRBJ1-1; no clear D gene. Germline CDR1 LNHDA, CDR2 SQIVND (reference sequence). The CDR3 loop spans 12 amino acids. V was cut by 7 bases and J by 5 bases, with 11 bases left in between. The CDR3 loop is CASKGRGTEAFF. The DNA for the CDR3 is TGTGCCAGTAAGGGCCGGGGAACTGAAGCTTTCTTT.

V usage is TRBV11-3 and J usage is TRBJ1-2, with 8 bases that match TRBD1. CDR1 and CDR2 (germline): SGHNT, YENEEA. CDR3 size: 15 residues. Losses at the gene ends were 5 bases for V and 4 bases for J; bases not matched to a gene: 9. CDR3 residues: CASSLFGQGGYGYTF. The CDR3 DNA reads TGTGCCAGCAGCCTTTTTGGACAGGGAGGCTATGGCTACACCTTC.

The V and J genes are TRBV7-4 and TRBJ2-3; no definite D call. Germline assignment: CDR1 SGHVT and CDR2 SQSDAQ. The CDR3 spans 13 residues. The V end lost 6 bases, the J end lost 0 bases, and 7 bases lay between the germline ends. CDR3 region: CASRGFSTDTQYF. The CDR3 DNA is TGTGCCAGCAGGGGCTTTAGCACAGATACGCAGTATTTT.

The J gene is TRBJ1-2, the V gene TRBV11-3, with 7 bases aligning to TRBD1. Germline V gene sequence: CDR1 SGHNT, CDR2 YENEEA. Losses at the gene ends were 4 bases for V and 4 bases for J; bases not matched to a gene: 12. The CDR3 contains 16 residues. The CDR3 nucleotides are TGTGCCAGCAGCTCAACACGACAGGGCATGGGCTATGGCTACACCTTC. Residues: CASSSTRQGMGYGYTF.

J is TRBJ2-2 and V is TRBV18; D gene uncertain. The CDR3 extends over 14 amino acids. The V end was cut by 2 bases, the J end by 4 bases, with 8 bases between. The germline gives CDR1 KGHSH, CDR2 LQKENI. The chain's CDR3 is CASSPGQSTGELFF. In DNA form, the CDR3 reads TGTGCCAGCTCACCAGGTCAGTCCACCGGGGAGCTGTTTTTT.